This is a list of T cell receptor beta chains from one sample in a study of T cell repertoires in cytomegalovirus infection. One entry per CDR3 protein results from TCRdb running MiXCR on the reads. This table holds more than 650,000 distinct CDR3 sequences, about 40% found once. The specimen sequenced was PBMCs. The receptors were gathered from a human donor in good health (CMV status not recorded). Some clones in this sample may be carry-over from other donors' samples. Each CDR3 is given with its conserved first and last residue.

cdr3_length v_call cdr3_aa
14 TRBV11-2 CASSPTTVVYEQYF
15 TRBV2 CASRLGTPNTGELFF
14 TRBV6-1 CASQQPSSHYGYTF
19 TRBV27 CASRTLTSTGDSLNTEAFF
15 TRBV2 CASSQKRRGGDGYTF
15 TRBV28 CASSPYDREAYGYTF
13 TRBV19 CASSLGGYKEQLF
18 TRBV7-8 CASSSFGRGISGANVLTF
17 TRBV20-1 CSARAWIPGGSLSPQHF
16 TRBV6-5 CASSYEIAGGPGTQYF
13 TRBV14 CAILGDSNQPQHF
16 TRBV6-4 CASSDGRPQFRYEQYF
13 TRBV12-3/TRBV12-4 CARSTGGLQPQHF
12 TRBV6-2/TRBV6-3 CASSYSSHEQFF
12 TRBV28 CASMNPVYGYTF
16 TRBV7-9 CASSPPGVGGTGELFF
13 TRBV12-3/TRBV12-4 CASTRATPGELFF
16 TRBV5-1 CASSADWTGGKNIQYF
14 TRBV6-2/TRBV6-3 CASRTGLHTDTQYF
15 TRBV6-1 CASSERGRGNYGYTF
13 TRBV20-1 CSAKIPGRAGYTF
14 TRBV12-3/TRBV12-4 CASRMGQGVTEAFF
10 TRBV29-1 CSVEEDEQFF
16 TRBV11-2 CASSYDLSGAYNEQFF
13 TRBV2 CASSTAPDEKLFF
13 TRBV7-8 CASNWDRGYEQYF
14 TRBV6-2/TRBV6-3 CASSFGAPRQPQHF
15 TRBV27 CASSTKGFGNQPQHF
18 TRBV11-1 CASSTPYGTLDSLPEQYF
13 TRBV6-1 CASTGANNQPQHF
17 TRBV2 CASSDTGTGGEGDTQYF
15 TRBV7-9 CASSSNSGTGDGYTF
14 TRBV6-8 CASSYSSQQETQYF
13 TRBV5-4 CASSFGQEDTQYF
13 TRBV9 CASSVGQNPEAFF
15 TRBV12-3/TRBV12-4 CASRWRQGNNSPLHF
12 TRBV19 CASSITEETQYF
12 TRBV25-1 CASSDPGTEAFF
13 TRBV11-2 CASSSLWGETQYF
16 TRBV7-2 CASSLQVRTGGETQYF
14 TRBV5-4 CASSSDRTNSPLHF
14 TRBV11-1 CASRVTGWSGELFF
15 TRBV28 CASRSTGVGYQPQHF
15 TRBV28 CASSLSAPGDEKLFF
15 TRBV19 CASSILLAGGDEQFF
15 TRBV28 CASISDTLGTYEQYF
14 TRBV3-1 CASSTVPGSIEAFF
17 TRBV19 CASSADRGLSVAGELFF
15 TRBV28 CASSLRGPSVRAQYF
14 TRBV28 CASRPAWQQETQYF
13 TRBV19 CASSVGFNQPQHF
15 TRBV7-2 CASSLGGWANEKLFF
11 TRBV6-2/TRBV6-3 CASTQGETQYF
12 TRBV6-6 CASSYRSAEQYF
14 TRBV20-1 CSAFWGVGNGELFF